A single sample is the source of the 5 T cell receptor beta chains below, sequenced in a study of T cell responses to AZD1222 COVID-19 vaccine. The protocol was immunoSEQ multiplex PCR, while the TCRdb copy is restricted to in-frame clones and leaves out a portion. Altogether 150,000 or so clones are present, 90% to 95% being singletons, with the ten largest covering around 5.5%. Source: peripheral blood, taken on day 0 of AZD1222 vaccination. These receptors all stem from an adult in good health.

This sequence joins TRBV6-1 and TRBJ1-1; the match to TRBD1 covers 7 bases. From germline, CDR1 is MNHNS and CDR2 SASEGT. CDR3 size: 14 residues. With V trimmed by 2 bases and J by 11 bases, 11 bases remained unmatched. DNA for the CDR3: TGTGCCAGCAGTGAATCGACAGGGCGTGCGGGGGCTTTCTTT. It is translated as CASSESTGRAGAFF.

The rearrangement links TRBV11-1 to TRBJ1-4; D uncertain. Germline V gene lookup returns CDR1 SGHAT and CDR2 FQDESV (reference sequence). V gave up 4 bases and J gave up 7 bases, with 16 bases separating them. The CDR3 consists of 15 residues. CDR3 DNA sequence: TGTGCCAGCAGCTCATCGACCCAGGAGGGTGAAAAACTGTTTTTT. This codes for CASSSSTQEGEKLFF.

The V and J genes are TRBV28 and TRBJ1-1; 9 positions agree with TRBD1. The V gene end was trimmed by 4 bases and the J gene end by 3 bases; junction bases not matched to a gene: 3. The CDR3 spans 14 residues. Germline CDR1 reads MDHEN; CDR2 reads SYDVKM. The CDR3 loop reads CASSSGQGDTEAFF. In DNA form, the CDR3 reads TGTGCCAGCAGTTCGGGACAGGGTGACACTGAAGCTTTCTTT.

The chain employs TRBV4-2 and TRBJ2-1, with 7 bases aligning to TRBD1. In germline, CDR1 is LGHNA, CDR2 YNFKEQ. CDR3 length equals 18 residues. J was trimmed by 4 bases and V by 0 bases; bases with no gene match: 12. DNA for the CDR3: TGTGCCAGCAGCCAAGATTGGGTGGGGCAGGGGGTGTACAATGAGCAGTTCTTC. The encoded protein is CASSQDWVGQGVYNEQFF.

In regard to this clone: The junction shows a germline mismatch at one end, possibly a read error. Different DNA sequences within this sample yield the same CDR3. The chain links TRBV7-3 to TRBJ1-1; D is perhaps TRBD1 (5 bases). From germline, CDR1 is SGHTA and CDR2 FQGTGA. This CDR3 comprises 14 residues. The CDR3 DNA is TGTGCCAGTAGCTCAGGAGGGGCGTCTACTGAAGCTTTCTTT. Amino acid sequence: CASSSGGASTEAFF.